Below, 5 T cell receptor beta chains from the same sample are listed, as sequenced in a study of cytomegalovirus exposure and HLA in healthy donors. Sequencing used immunoSEQ multiplex PCR; TCRdb keeps in-frame clones, though not all of them. This table has 150,000 to 200,000 clones, around 96% appearing once. Material: PBMCs. These receptors all stem from a woman aged 18 to 35 in good health and CMV-seronegative.

The chain links TRBV4-1 to TRBJ1-1; no definite D call. The CDR3 is 14 amino acids. Germline values: CDR1 MGHRA, CDR2 YSYEKL. Trimming removed 6 bases at V and 4 bases at J, with 15 bases between. The CDR3 reads CASSRPGGSTEAFF. The CDR3 nucleotides read TGCGCCAGCAGTAGACCCGGCGGGAGCACTGAAGCTTTCTTT.

The gene calls are TRBV5-1 and TRBJ1-1; D not certain. V shed 4 bases and J shed 3 bases, with 10 bases lying between them. Germline V gene data show CDR1 as SGHRS and CDR2 as YFSETQ. The CDR3 contains 13 residues. The CDR3 loop reads CASSPLDYTEAFF. DNA of the CDR3: TGCGCCAGCAGCCCGCTAGATTACACTGAAGCTTTCTTT.

V is TRBV5-1 and J is TRBJ2-1, with unresolved D. The germline V gene has CDR1 SGHRS and CDR2 YFSETQ. V was trimmed by 6 bases and J by 7 bases, leaving 5 bases between them. CDR3 size: 10 residues. CDR3 bases: TGCGCCAGCACCGTGAATGAGCAGTTCTTC. Its translation is CASTVNEQFF. Together with reference TRBV5-1 and TRBJ2-1, the CDR3 gives the full variable domain: KAGVTQTPRYLIKTRGQQVTLSCSPISGHRSVSWYQQTPGQGLQFLFEYFSETQRNKGNFPGRFSGRQFSNSRSEMNVSTLELGDSALYLCASTVNEQFFGPGTRLTVL.

This clone was detected only once. The chain couples TRBV15 to TRBJ1-2; possible D gene TRBD1, 5 bases. The V gene's germline CDR1 is LNHNV and CDR2 YYDKDF (reference sequence). CDR3 length: 16 residues. With 1 base removed from V and 5 bases from J, the gap between germline ends came to 17 bases. CDR3 region: CATSRAGPGLTYGYTF. In DNA, the CDR3 is TGTGCCACCAGCAGAGCTGGACCAGGGCTAACTTATGGCTACACCTTC.

Remarks on this clone: The sample has other DNA sequences that encode this CDR3 too. The chain joins TRBV7-2 to TRBJ2-7; 9 positions agree with TRBD2. Trimming at V came to 5 bases and at J to 2 bases, leaving 4 bases not matched to a gene. This CDR3 comprises 14 residues. Looked up from germline, CDR1 is SGHTA and CDR2 is FQGNSA. For the CDR3, the DNA is TGTGCCAGCAGCCCCAGCGGGGGGACCTACGAGCAGTACTTC. Protein sequence: CASSPSGGTYEQYF.